A selection of T cell receptor beta chains follows, all from one sample in a study of blood T cell repertoires in COVID-19. Assay used: immunoSEQ multiplex PCR; TCRdb lists only in-frame clones, some missing. The data show some 260,000 clones, around nine tenths seen once. Input material: PBMCs or T cells enriched from blood (not recorded which). The receptors were gathered from a woman aged 18-29 years who had recovered from COVID-19. CDR3s include the opening cysteine and the closing phenylalanine or tryptophan. A D gene is named only where the DNA matches it firmly. The size field is filled for only some rows; it gives once, few, many or a size class.

J gene: TRBJ2-3; clone size: -; V gene: TRBV4-2; D gene: -; CDR3 protein: CASSPPSTDTQYF; CDR3 DNA: TGTGCCAGCAGCCCCCCTAGCACAGATACGCAGTATTTT
J gene: TRBJ1-2; clone size: -; V gene: TRBV5-6; D gene: -; CDR3 protein: CASSRGTLGSGGYTF; CDR3 DNA: TGTGCCAGCAGCCGTGGGACTTTGGGGTCTGGTGGCTACACCTTC
J gene: TRBJ1-5; clone size: -; V gene: TRBV24-1; D gene: -; CDR3 protein: CATSDSLGQPQHF; CDR3 DNA: TGTGCCACCAGTGATTCCCTAGGTCAGCCCCAGCATTTT
J gene: TRBJ1-5; clone size: once; V gene: TRBV5-1; D gene: TRBD1; CDR3 protein: CASSADRGGQPQHF; CDR3 DNA: TGCGCCAGCAGCGCGGACAGGGGTGGGCAGCCCCAGCATTTT
J gene: TRBJ2-7; clone size: once; V gene: TRBV9; D gene: -; CDR3 protein: CASSVDLGPSYEQYF; CDR3 DNA: TGTGCCAGCAGCGTAGATCTGGGGCCCTCCTACGAGCAGTACTTC
J gene: TRBJ1-1; clone size: -; V gene: TRBV11-3; D gene: TRBD1; CDR3 protein: CASSAQGYGTEAFF; CDR3 DNA: TGTGCCAGCAGCGCACAGGGGTATGGCACTGAAGCTTTCTTT
J gene: TRBJ2-1; clone size: -; V gene: TRBV14; D gene: TRBD2; CDR3 protein: CASSHPGLAGVEQFF; CDR3 DNA: TGTGCCAGCAGCCATCCCGGACTAGCGGGAGTGGAGCAGTTCTTC
J gene: TRBJ1-3; clone size: -; V gene: TRBV27; D gene: TRBD1; CDR3 protein: CASSLRTGGVGNTIYF; CDR3 DNA: TGTGCCAGCAGTTTACGGACAGGGGGCGTAGGAAACACCATATATTTT
J gene: TRBJ2-5; clone size: -; V gene: TRBV9; D gene: -; CDR3 protein: CASSVDPRSFQETQYF; CDR3 DNA: TGTGCCAGCAGCGTAGACCCACGGAGTTTTCAAGAGACCCAGTACTTC
J gene: TRBJ1-4; clone size: once; V gene: TRBV7-9; D gene: -; CDR3 protein: CASMGVTEKLFF; CDR3 DNA: TGTGCCAGCATGGGAGTGACTGAAAAACTGTTTTTT
J gene: TRBJ2-1; clone size: -; V gene: TRBV5-4; D gene: TRBD2; CDR3 protein: CASRSGTNNEQFF; CDR3 DNA: TGTGCCAGCAGGTCCGGGACTAACAATGAGCAGTTCTTC
J gene: TRBJ1-2; clone size: -; V gene: TRBV2; D gene: -; CDR3 protein: CASSPGGKGGYTF; CDR3 DNA: TGTGCCAGCAGCCCCGGAGGGAAGGGTGGCTACACCTTC
J gene: TRBJ1-1; clone size: -; V gene: TRBV29-1; D gene: -; CDR3 protein: CSGGGVPEAFF; CDR3 DNA: TGCAGCGGAGGCGGGGTCCCTGAAGCTTTCTTT
J gene: TRBJ1-2; clone size: -; V gene: TRBV3-1/TRBV3-2; D gene: -; CDR3 protein: CASSQAENYGYTF; CDR3 DNA: TGTGCCAGCAGCCAAGCCGAGAACTATGGCTACACCTTC